The subject of this entry is one T cell receptor (beta chain). The data were obtained in a study of blood T cell repertoires in COVID-19. Clones were sequenced by immunoSEQ multiplex PCR, and TCRdb holds only the in-frame ones, with some missing. The sample includes roughly 150,000 clones, 84% of them seen just once. The CDR3 contains 14 residues. In germline, CDR1 is SGHDT, CDR2 YYEEEE. V shed 5 bases, J shed 6 bases, and the junction held 10 bases outside the gene matches. The chain recombines TRBV5-6 with TRBJ1-2; 7 bases line up with TRBD1. The sample consisted of peripheral blood. This TCR was recovered from a woman aged 45 to 65 in a cohort sampled during active or convalescent COVID-19. CDR3 sequence: CASRRAGGEDGYTF. The CDR3 region has the DNA TGTGCCAGCAGAAGGGCAGGGGGAGAGGATGGCTACACCTTC.